This entry concerns a single TCR beta chain. What it binds is not known. Data came from immunoSEQ multiplex PCR; TCRdb stores just in-frame clones and leaves some out. The table has fewer than 200,000 clones, roughly 88% seen once. This CDR3 has 16 amino acids. V was shortened by 2 bases and J by 8 bases, with 22 bases between the two germline ends. The germline CDR1 and CDR2 sequences are SGHNT and YYREEE (reference sequence). This sample was taken from a study of T cell responses to AZD1222 COVID-19 vaccine. Study observations and caveats: Repertoire collection took place solely once the T cell response had peaked. Increased Spike-specific TCR breadth and depth were observed after two AZD1222 doses. Just a handful of people given AZD1222 tested seropositive at baseline. Dominant CD4 TCR responses targeted spike regions 160-218 and 743-854.

This specimen consisted of peripheral blood, obtained 28 days after the second AZD1222 dose. The V and J genes are TRBV5-4 and TRBJ1-2; D gene ambiguous. The clonotype comes from an adult who received the AZD1222 COVID-19 vaccine. The CDR3 is CASSFPGGGMFGGYTF. The CDR3 DNA follows: TGTGCCAGCAGCTTCCCTGGCGGAGGAATGTTCGGGGGCTACACCTTC.